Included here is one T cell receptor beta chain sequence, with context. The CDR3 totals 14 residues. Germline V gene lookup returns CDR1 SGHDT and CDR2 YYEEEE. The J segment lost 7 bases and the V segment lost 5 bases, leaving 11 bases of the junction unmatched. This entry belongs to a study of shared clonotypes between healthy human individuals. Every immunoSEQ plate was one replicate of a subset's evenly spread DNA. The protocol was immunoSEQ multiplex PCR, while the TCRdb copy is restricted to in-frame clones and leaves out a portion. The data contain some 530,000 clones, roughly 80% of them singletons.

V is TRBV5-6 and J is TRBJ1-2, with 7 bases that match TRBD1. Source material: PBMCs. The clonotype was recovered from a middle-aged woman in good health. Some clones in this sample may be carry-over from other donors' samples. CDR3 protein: CASRYETGRGGYTF. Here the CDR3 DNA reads TGTGCCAGCAGATACGAGACAGGGCGGGGTGGCTACACCTTC. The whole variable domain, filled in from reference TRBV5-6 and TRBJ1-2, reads DAGVTQSPTHLIKTRGQQVTLRCSPKSGHDTVSWYQQALGQGPQFIFQYYEEEERQRGNFPDRFSGHQFPNYSSELNVNALLLGDSALYLCASRYETGRGGYTFGSGTRLTVV.